The rows below give T cell receptor beta chains drawn from one sample of a study of OX40 agonist ivuxolimab in advanced cancers. Data came from immunoSEQ multiplex PCR; TCRdb stores just in-frame clones and leaves some out. The sample holds around 45,000 clones, approximately 90% seen once. This material consisted of CD4+ or CD8+ T cells sorted from blood, taken in a trial of the OX40 agonist ivuxolimab. The receptors were gathered from an adult with an advanced solid tumor such as melanoma, head and neck, liver or kidney cancer. The CDR3 runs from the conserved cysteine through the conserved F or W. Fields, in order: J gene, clone size, V gene, D gene, CDR3 DNA, CDR3 protein. D genes are given only for firm matches. Expanded clones get a size class; other rows say once, few or many, or leave the size out.

j_gene: TRBJ2-3
abundance: -
v_gene: TRBV18
d_gene: -
CDR3nt: TGTGCCAGCGAGGCACAGGGCACAGATACGCAGTATTTT
CDR3aa: CASEAQGTDTQYF

j_gene: TRBJ2-7
abundance: -
v_gene: TRBV6-1
d_gene: TRBD1
CDR3nt: TGTGCCAGCAGTCCAAGGGGGCAGGCCTACGAGCAGTACTTC
CDR3aa: CASSPRGQAYEQYF

j_gene: TRBJ1-6
abundance: -
v_gene: TRBV7-9
d_gene: -
CDR3nt: TGTGCCAGTAGACAGGCCGCGAATTCACCCCTCCACTTT
CDR3aa: CASRQAANSPLHF

j_gene: TRBJ1-5
abundance: -
v_gene: TRBV30
d_gene: -
CDR3nt: TGTGCCTGGAGTGGGTCGGGGATTGAGCCCCAGCATTTT
CDR3aa: CAWSGSGIEPQHF

j_gene: TRBJ2-2
abundance: -
v_gene: TRBV11-2
d_gene: -
CDR3nt: TGTGCCAGCAGCTTCCCTATAGCGGAAGCGAACACCGGGGAGCTGTTTTTT
CDR3aa: CASSFPIAEANTGELFF

j_gene: TRBJ2-7
abundance: -
v_gene: TRBV5-4
d_gene: -
CDR3nt: TGTGCCAGCAGCTTATGGGGAATCGGAGTTCACGAGCAGTACTTC
CDR3aa: CASSLWGIGVHEQYF

j_gene: TRBJ2-1
abundance: -
v_gene: TRBV6-5
d_gene: -
CDR3nt: TGTGCCAGCAGTCCCCATTACGGGAGCCCCAATGAGCAGTTCTTC
CDR3aa: CASSPHYGSPNEQFF

j_gene: TRBJ2-1
abundance: -
v_gene: TRBV7-6
d_gene: -
CDR3nt: TGTGCCAGCAGCCCCTCCTACAATGAGCAGTTCTTC
CDR3aa: CASSPSYNEQFF

j_gene: TRBJ2-5
abundance: -
v_gene: TRBV27
d_gene: -
CDR3nt: TGTGCCAGCAGTTCGGGCACGAGGCAAGAGACCCAGTACTTC
CDR3aa: CASSSGTRQETQYF

j_gene: TRBJ1-2
abundance: -
v_gene: TRBV27
d_gene: TRBD1
CDR3nt: TGTGCCAGCAGCGTGACAGGGTTGGGTGGCTACACCTTC
CDR3aa: CASSVTGLGGYTF

j_gene: TRBJ2-2
abundance: -
v_gene: TRBV19
d_gene: -
CDR3nt: TGTGCCAGTAGTCCGGCGGGGTCCGCGGCCGGGGAGCTGTTTTTT
CDR3aa: CASSPAGSAAGELFF

j_gene: TRBJ2-6
abundance: once
v_gene: TRBV27
d_gene: -
CDR3nt: TGTGCCAGCAGTTTGGGCGGGGCCAACGTCCTGACTTTC
CDR3aa: CASSLGGANVLTF

j_gene: TRBJ2-1
abundance: -
v_gene: TRBV29-1
d_gene: -
CDR3nt: TGCAGCGTTGTACGAGGGAATGAGCAGTTCTTC
CDR3aa: CSVVRGNEQFF

j_gene: TRBJ2-3
abundance: -
v_gene: TRBV2
d_gene: -
CDR3nt: TGTGCCAGCAGTGGCTTCTCATCCGATACGCAGTATTTT
CDR3aa: CASSGFSSDTQYF

j_gene: TRBJ1-5
abundance: -
v_gene: TRBV6-5
d_gene: -
CDR3nt: TGTGCCAGCAGGGAATACGAGGGTCAGCCCCAGCATTTT
CDR3aa: CASREYEGQPQHF

j_gene: TRBJ1-1
abundance: -
v_gene: TRBV27
d_gene: -
CDR3nt: TGTGCCAGCAGTTTATCGGGCCTCCCGAACACTGAAGCTTTCTTT
CDR3aa: CASSLSGLPNTEAFF

j_gene: TRBJ2-3
abundance: -
v_gene: TRBV4-1
d_gene: -
CDR3nt: TGCGCCAGCAGCCAACCCCGGGTGGATACGCAGTATTTT
CDR3aa: CASSQPRVDTQYF

j_gene: TRBJ2-1
abundance: -
v_gene: TRBV2
d_gene: -
CDR3nt: TGTGCCAGCAGTCTCGGTGGGCCCTACAATGAGCAGTTCTTC
CDR3aa: CASSLGGPYNEQFF

j_gene: TRBJ2-5
abundance: -
v_gene: TRBV15
d_gene: TRBD1
CDR3nt: TGTGCCACCAGCAGAGATGTAACCGGGACAGGGGTTCAAGAGACCCAGTACTTC
CDR3aa: CATSRDVTGTGVQETQYF

j_gene: TRBJ2-2
abundance: -
v_gene: TRBV29-1
d_gene: -
CDR3nt: TGCAGCGTTGAAGATAACAGGCCCGGGGAGCTGTTTTTT
CDR3aa: CSVEDNRPGELFF

j_gene: TRBJ2-2
abundance: -
v_gene: TRBV5-4
d_gene: -
CDR3nt: TGTGCCAGCAGCTTGGACGGGGGGCAGTCCGGGGAGCTGTTTTTT
CDR3aa: CASSLDGGQSGELFF

j_gene: TRBJ1-5
abundance: -
v_gene: TRBV15
d_gene: -
CDR3nt: TGTGCCACCAGCATGGGGGCATCCAATCAGCCCCAGCATTTT
CDR3aa: CATSMGASNQPQHF

j_gene: TRBJ2-7
abundance: -
v_gene: TRBV27
d_gene: TRBD2
CDR3nt: TGTGCCAGCAGTAACCTAGCGGGAGATTACCACGAGCAGTACTTC
CDR3aa: CASSNLAGDYHEQYF

j_gene: TRBJ2-7
abundance: -
v_gene: TRBV5-4
d_gene: -
CDR3nt: TGTGCGTATGCACCGAGGGATTCTTACTACGAGCAGTACTTC
CDR3aa: CAYAPRDSYYEQYF

j_gene: TRBJ2-5
abundance: few
v_gene: TRBV7-6
d_gene: TRBD2
CDR3nt: TGTGCCAGCAGCCCCAGTAGCGGGACCGAGACCCAGTACTTC
CDR3aa: CASSPSSGTETQYF

j_gene: TRBJ2-7
abundance: few
v_gene: TRBV7-9
d_gene: TRBD1
CDR3nt: TGTGCCAGCAGCTTCCCGACAGGGGGTGACACCTACGAGCAGTACTTC
CDR3aa: CASSFPTGGDTYEQYF

j_gene: TRBJ2-1
abundance: -
v_gene: TRBV19
d_gene: -
CDR3nt: TGTGCCAGTAGTCGCGGCCAGGGATACAATGAGCAGTTCTTC
CDR3aa: CASSRGQGYNEQFF

j_gene: TRBJ2-2
abundance: -
v_gene: TRBV5-4
d_gene: -
CDR3nt: TGTGCCAGCAACTTACCAGGACAGAACACCGGGGAGCTGTTTTTT
CDR3aa: CASNLPGQNTGELFF

j_gene: TRBJ1-4
abundance: -
v_gene: TRBV7-9
d_gene: TRBD1
CDR3nt: TGTGCCGGACAGGGTGTGAGTGAAAAACTGTTTTTT
CDR3aa: CAGQGVSEKLFF

j_gene: TRBJ1-1
abundance: -
v_gene: TRBV19
d_gene: -
CDR3nt: TGTGCCAGTAGTTATAGGAACACTGAAGCTTTCTTT
CDR3aa: CASSYRNTEAFF

j_gene: TRBJ2-1
abundance: -
v_gene: TRBV5-4
d_gene: -
CDR3nt: TGTGCCAGCGGGGGATCCTACAATGAGCAGTTCTTC
CDR3aa: CASGGSYNEQFF

j_gene: TRBJ2-7
abundance: -
v_gene: TRBV6-1
d_gene: -
CDR3nt: TGTGCCAGCAGTGAGGGGGCCACCTACGAGCAGTACTTC
CDR3aa: CASSEGATYEQYF

j_gene: TRBJ2-7
abundance: -
v_gene: TRBV20-1
d_gene: -
CDR3nt: TGCAGTGCTAGAGCAGTCTACGAGCAGTACTTC
CDR3aa: CSARAVYEQYF

j_gene: TRBJ2-7
abundance: once
v_gene: TRBV29-1
d_gene: -
CDR3nt: TGCAGCGTTGAAGATCTAGGTCTCCAGTACTTC
CDR3aa: CSVEDLGLQYF

j_gene: TRBJ2-7
abundance: -
v_gene: TRBV4-2
d_gene: -
CDR3nt: TGTGCCAGCAGCCAAGAGACGGGGGCAGGATACGAGCAGTACTTC
CDR3aa: CASSQETGAGYEQYF

j_gene: TRBJ2-7
abundance: -
v_gene: TRBV2
d_gene: TRBD2
CDR3nt: TGTGCCAGCAGAGATCTAATCGGACTAGCGGGGTACGAGCAGTACTTC
CDR3aa: CASRDLIGLAGYEQYF

j_gene: TRBJ1-1
abundance: -
v_gene: TRBV4-1
d_gene: -
CDR3nt: TGCGCCAGCAGCGAAGGCGAGGGCACTGAAGCTTTCTTT
CDR3aa: CASSEGEGTEAFF

j_gene: TRBJ2-2
abundance: -
v_gene: TRBV7-2
d_gene: -
CDR3nt: TGTGCCAGCAGCTTATATTCAGGTGATGAGGCCGGGGAGCTGTTTTTT
CDR3aa: CASSLYSGDEAGELFF

j_gene: TRBJ2-5
abundance: -
v_gene: TRBV7-7
d_gene: -
CDR3nt: TGTGCTAGCAGCTTACCCGAAGGGGAGACCCAGTACTTC
CDR3aa: CASSLPEGETQYF

j_gene: TRBJ1-2
abundance: -
v_gene: TRBV6-1
d_gene: -
CDR3nt: TGTGCCAGCAGTGTACCCTCAGGGGCCATTCTCACAAACTATGGCTACACCTTC
CDR3aa: CASSVPSGAILTNYGYTF

j_gene: TRBJ2-1
abundance: -
v_gene: TRBV27
d_gene: -
CDR3nt: TGTGCCAGCAGTAGCTTAAGACACAATGAGCAGTTCTTC
CDR3aa: CASSSLRHNEQFF

j_gene: TRBJ1-5
abundance: medium-sized
v_gene: TRBV7-6
d_gene: TRBD1
CDR3nt: TGTGCCAGCAGCTCACAGGGGGCGAATCAGCCCCAGCATTTT
CDR3aa: CASSSQGANQPQHF

j_gene: TRBJ2-7
abundance: -
v_gene: TRBV9
d_gene: -
CDR3nt: TGTGCCAGCAGCGTTTACGGTTCCTACGAGCAGTACTTC
CDR3aa: CASSVYGSYEQYF